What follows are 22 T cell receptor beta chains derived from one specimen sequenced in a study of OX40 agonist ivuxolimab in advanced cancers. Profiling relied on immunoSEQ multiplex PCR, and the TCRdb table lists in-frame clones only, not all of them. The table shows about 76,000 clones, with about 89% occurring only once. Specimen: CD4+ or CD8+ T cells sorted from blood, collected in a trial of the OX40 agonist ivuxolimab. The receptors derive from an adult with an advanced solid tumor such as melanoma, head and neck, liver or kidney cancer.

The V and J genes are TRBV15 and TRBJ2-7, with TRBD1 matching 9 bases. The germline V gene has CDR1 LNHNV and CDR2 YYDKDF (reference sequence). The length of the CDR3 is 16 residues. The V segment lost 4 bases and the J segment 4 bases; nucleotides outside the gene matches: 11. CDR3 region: CATSIPQGAESYEQYF. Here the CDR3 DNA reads TGTGCCACCAGCATCCCACAGGGGGCGGAAAGTTACGAGCAGTACTTC.

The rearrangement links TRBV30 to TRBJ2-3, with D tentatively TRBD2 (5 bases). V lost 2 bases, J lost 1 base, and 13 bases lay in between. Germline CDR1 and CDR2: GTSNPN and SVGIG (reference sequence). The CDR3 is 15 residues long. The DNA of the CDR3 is TGTGCCTGGAGTAGGGCTAGCCGTCGCACAGATACGCAGTATTTT. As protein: CAWSRASRRTDTQYF.

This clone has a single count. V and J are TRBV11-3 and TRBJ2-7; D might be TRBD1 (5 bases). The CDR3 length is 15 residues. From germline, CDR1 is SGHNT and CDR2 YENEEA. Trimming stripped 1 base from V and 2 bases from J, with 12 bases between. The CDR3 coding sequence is TGTGCCAGCAGCTTAGTACAGGATCCTACCTACGAGCAGTACTTC. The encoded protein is CASSLVQDPTYEQYF.

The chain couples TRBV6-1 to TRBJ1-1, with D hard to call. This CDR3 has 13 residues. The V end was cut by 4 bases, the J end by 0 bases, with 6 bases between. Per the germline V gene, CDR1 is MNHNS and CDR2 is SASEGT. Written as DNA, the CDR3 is TGTGCCAGCAGTGCCGCTATGAACACTGAAGCTTTCTTT. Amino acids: CASSAAMNTEAFF.

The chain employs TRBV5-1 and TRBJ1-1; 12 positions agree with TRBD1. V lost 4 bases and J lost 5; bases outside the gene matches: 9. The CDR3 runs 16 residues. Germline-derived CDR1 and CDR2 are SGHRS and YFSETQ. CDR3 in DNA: TGCGCCAGCAGCAAGGGACAGGGGGCGCGGGAGACTGAAGCTTTCTTT. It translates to CASSKGQGARETEAFF. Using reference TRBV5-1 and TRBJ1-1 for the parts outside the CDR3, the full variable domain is KAGVTQTPRYLIKTRGQQVTLSCSPISGHRSVSWYQQTPGQGLQFLFEYFSETQRNKGNFPGRFSGRQFSNSRSEMNVSTLELGDSALYLCASSKGQGARETEAFFGQGTRLTVV.

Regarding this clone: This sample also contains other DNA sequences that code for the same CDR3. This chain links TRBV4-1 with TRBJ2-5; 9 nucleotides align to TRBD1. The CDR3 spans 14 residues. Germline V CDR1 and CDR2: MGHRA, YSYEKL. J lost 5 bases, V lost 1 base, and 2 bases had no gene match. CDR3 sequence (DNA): TGCGCCAGCAGCCAAGGGACAGGGGAGGAGACCCAGTACTTC. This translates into CASSQGTGEETQYF.

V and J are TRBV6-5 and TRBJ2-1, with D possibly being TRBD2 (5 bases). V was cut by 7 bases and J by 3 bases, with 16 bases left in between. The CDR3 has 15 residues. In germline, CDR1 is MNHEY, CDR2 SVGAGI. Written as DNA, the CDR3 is TGTGCCAGCACCCGAACTAGTCCCCTCTACAATGAGCAGTTCTTC. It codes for CASTRTSPLYNEQFF.

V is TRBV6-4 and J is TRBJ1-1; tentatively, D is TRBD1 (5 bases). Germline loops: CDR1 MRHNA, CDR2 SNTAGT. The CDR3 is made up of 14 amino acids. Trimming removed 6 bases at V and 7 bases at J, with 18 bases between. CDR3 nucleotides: TGTGCCAGCAGGGTCGGGGTGGGGCCTTATGAAGCTTTCTTT. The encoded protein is CASRVGVGPYEAFF.

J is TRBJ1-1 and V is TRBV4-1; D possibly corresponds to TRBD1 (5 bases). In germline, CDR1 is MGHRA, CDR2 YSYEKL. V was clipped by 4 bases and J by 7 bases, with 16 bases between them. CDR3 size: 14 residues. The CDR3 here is CASSRSNRNHEAFF. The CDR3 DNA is TGCGCCAGCAGCCGATCAAACAGGAACCATGAAGCTTTCTTT.

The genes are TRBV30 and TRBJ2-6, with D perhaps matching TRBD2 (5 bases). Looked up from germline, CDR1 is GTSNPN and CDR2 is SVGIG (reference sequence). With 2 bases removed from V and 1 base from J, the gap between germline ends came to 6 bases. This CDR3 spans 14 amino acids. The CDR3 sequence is CAWSRESGANVLTF. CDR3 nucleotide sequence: TGTGCCTGGAGTAGGGAGTCTGGGGCCAACGTCCTGACTTTC.

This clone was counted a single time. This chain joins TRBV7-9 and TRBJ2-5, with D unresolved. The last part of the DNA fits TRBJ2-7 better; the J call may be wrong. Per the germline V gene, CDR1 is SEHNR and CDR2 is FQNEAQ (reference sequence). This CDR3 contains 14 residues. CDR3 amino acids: CASSLVVDSYEQYF. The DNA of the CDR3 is TGTGCCAGCAGCTTAGTAGTGGATTCCTACGAGCAGTACTTC.

CDR3 in DNA: TGCGCCAGCAGTCCCCCCGGGACAGGGCCAGCTAACTATGGCTACACCTTC. Its protein is CASSPPGTGPANYGYTF. The chain carries TRBV23-1 and TRBJ1-2; 9 bases map to TRBD1. TRBV23-1 is identified as an open reading frame with a role that is uncertain. V was clipped by 4 bases and J by 0 bases; unmatched bases: 9. This CDR3 has 17 residues.

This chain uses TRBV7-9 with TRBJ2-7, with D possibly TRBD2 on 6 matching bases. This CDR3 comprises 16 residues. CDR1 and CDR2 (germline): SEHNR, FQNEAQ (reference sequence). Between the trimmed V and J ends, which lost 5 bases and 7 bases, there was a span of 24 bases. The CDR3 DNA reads TGTGCCAGCAGCGCCAGCCGGGACTTGGGGCTTAAGGAGCAGTACTTC. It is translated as CASSASRDLGLKEQYF.

Written as DNA, the CDR3 is TGCGCCAGCAGTGGGGTAGCGGACAGAACCTACGAGCAGTACTTC. Amino acid sequence: CASSGVADRTYEQYF. This chain uses TRBV4-1 with TRBJ2-7; tentatively, D is TRBD1 or TRBD2 (6 bases each). From germline, CDR1 is MGHRA and CDR2 YSYEKL. The CDR3 totals 15 residues. V dropped 6 bases and J dropped 2 bases, with 17 bases sitting between them.

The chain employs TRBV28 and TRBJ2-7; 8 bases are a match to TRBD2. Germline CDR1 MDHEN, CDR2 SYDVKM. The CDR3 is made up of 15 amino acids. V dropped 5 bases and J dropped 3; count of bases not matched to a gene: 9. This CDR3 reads CASSPAGGAVYEQYF. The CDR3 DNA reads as TGTGCCAGCAGTCCTGCGGGAGGTGCGGTCTACGAGCAGTACTTC.

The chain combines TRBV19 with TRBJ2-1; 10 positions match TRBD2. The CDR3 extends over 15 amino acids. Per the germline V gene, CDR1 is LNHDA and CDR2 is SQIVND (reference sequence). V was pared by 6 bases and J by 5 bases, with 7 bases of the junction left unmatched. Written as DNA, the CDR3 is TGTGCCAGTAGCCCCCTAGCGGGAGTTAACAATGAGCAGTTCTTC. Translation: CASSPLAGVNNEQFF.

This CDR3 reads CASRLTSGRWEYNEQFF. CDR3 in DNA: TGCGCCAGCAGGTTGACTAGCGGGAGGTGGGAATACAATGAGCAGTTCTTC. The V call is TRBV10-2, the J call TRBJ2-1; 13 nucleotides agree with TRBD2. The V segment lost 6 bases and the J segment 4 bases; nucleotides outside the gene matches: 9. Germline CDR1 is WSHSY and CDR2 is SAAADI. This CDR3 is 17 amino acids long.

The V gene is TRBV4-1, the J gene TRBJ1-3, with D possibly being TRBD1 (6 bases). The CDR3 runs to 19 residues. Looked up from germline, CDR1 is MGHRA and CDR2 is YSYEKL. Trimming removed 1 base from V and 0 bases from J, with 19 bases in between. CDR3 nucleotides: TGCGCCAGCAGCCAAGGAACCGTAGACAGGCGACGCTCTGGAAACACCATATATTTT. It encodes CASSQGTVDRRRSGNTIYF.

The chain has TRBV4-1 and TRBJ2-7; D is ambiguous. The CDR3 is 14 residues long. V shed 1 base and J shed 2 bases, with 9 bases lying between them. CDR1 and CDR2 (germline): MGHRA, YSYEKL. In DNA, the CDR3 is TGCGCCAGCAGCCAAGCGGGCGGAGCCTACGAGCAGTACTTC. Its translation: CASSQAGGAYEQYF.

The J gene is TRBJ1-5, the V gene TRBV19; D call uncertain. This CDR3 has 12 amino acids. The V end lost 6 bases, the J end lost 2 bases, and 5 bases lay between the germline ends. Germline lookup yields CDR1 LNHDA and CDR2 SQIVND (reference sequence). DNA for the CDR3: TGTGCCAGTAGCTTTGGCAATCAGCCCCAGCATTTT. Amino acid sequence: CASSFGNQPQHF. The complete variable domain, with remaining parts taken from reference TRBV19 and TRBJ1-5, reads DGGITQSPKYLFRKEGQNVTLSCEQNLNHDAMYWYRQDPGQGLRLIYYSQIVNDFQKGDIAEGYSVSREKKESFPLTVTSAQKNPTAFYLCASSFGNQPQHFGDGTRLSIL.

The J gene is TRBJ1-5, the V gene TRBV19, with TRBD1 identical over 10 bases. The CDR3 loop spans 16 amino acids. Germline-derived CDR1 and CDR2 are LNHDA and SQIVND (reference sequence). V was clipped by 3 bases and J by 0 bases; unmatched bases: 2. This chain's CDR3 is CASSMGQGYSNQPQHF. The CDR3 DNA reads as TGTGCCAGTAGTATGGGACAGGGGTATAGCAATCAGCCCCAGCATTTT. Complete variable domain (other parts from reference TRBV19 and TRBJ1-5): DGGITQSPKYLFRKEGQNVTLSCEQNLNHDAMYWYRQDPGQGLRLIYYSQIVNDFQKGDIAEGYSVSREKKESFPLTVTSAQKNPTAFYLCASSMGQGYSNQPQHFGDGTRLSIL.

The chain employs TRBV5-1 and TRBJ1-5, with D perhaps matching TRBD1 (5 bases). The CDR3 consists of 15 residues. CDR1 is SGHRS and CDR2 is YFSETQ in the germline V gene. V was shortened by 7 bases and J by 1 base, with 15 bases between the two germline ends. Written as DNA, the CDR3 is TGCGCCAGCCCCTTCCGGGGGGGGAGCAATCAGCCCCAGCATTTT. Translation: CASPFRGGSNQPQHF.